This TCR beta chain was documented in a study of CD8 T cells in Susac syndrome. Random hexamers served to reverse transcribe roughly 0.5 to 1 ug RNA. TCRdb reprocessed the immunoSEQ multiplex PCR reads with MiXCR, giving one entry per CDR3 protein. The sample shows a few hundred thousand distinct CDR3 sequences, more than 80% of them seen only once. In the multiple sclerosis control group, patients were treatment-naive and had stable or active relapsing-remitting disease. In this sample, this clonotype turned up a few times. This clonotype was obtained from a human donor with multiple sclerosis. The sample consisted of CD8+ T cells from PBMCs.

CDR3: CASSPGVAKNIQYF. For the CDR3, the DNA is TGTGCCAGCAGTCCGGGTGTGGCCAAAAACATTCAGTACTTC. This rearrangement joins TRBV27 to TRBJ2-4; D remains ambiguous. CDR1 is MNHEY, CDR2 SMNVEV, per germline (reference sequence). V dropped 5 bases and J dropped 1 base, with 9 bases sitting between them. The CDR3 has 14 amino acids.